This T cell receptor (beta chain) stems from a study of blood T cells in healthy people across ages. Overall study results and limits: Higher diversity and more naive CD4+ cells were features of long-lived donors, compared to aged donors.

Each donor gave 9 to 10 milliliters of peripheral blood. On this clonotype: Its antigen is still unknown.

V lost 0 bases and J lost 1, with 7 bases in between. The CDR3 length is 14 residues. In germline, CDR1 is SGHRS, CDR2 YFSETQ. Combining a sample-barcoded 5' primer with a J-beta primer mix, a second PCR ran for roughly 7 to 12 cycles. TCRdb reprocessed the 5' RACE reads via MiXCR and lists one record per CDR3 protein. Of around 1.5 million distinct CDR3 sequences listed, roughly 40% are singletons. Sequencing was performed on blood. This receptor was obtained from a woman aged 18-30 years in good health. The chain joins TRBV5-1 to TRBJ1-1; D unclear. The CDR3 here is CASSLADGNTEAFF. CDR3 coding DNA: TGCGCCAGCAGCTTGGCCGACGGGAACACTGAAGCTTTCTTT. The full variable domain, rest sourced from reference TRBV5-1 and TRBJ1-1, is KAGVTQTPRYLIKTRGQQVTLSCSPISGHRSVSWYQQTPGQGLQFLFEYFSETQRNKGNFPGRFSGRQFSNSRSEMNVSTLELGDSALYLCASSLADGNTEAFFGQGTRLTVV.